These 21 T cell receptor beta chains share one sample of origin, sequenced in a study of shared clonotypes between healthy human individuals. The method was immunoSEQ multiplex PCR; TCRdb's version includes in-frame clones alone and lacks a portion of them. The sample shows about 510,000 clones, almost 97% of them seen only once. The source material was naive CD4+ T cells sorted from blood. Regarding subset: CD45RA+ positively selected. These receptors were taken from a woman aged 30 to 39 in good health.

The genes are TRBV20-1 and TRBJ2-1; tentative D call: TRBD2 (5 bases). The germline V and J ends were trimmed by 1 base and 10 bases, with 8 bases remaining between them. CDR3 length: 11 residues. Per the germline V gene, CDR1 is DFQATT and CDR2 is SNEGSKA (reference sequence). CDR3 DNA sequence: TGCAGTGCTAGAGGAGGGAGCGAGCAGTTCTTC. It is translated as CSARGGSEQFF.

The genes are TRBV2 and TRBJ2-4; D not resolved. The V gene lost 2 bases and the J gene lost 0 bases, with 5 bases spanning the gap. The CDR3 loop spans 14 amino acids. CDR1 and CDR2 (germline): SNHLY, FYNNEI. The CDR3 DNA sequence: TGTGCCAGCAGTGAACGGGTAGCCAAAAACATTCAGTACTTC. Translation gives CASSERVAKNIQYF.

The chain has TRBV10-3 and TRBJ2-2, with D perhaps matching TRBD1 or TRBD2 (6 bases each). With 5 bases removed from V and 0 bases from J, the gap between germline ends came to 13 bases. The CDR3 runs to 16 residues. From germline, CDR1 is ENHRY and CDR2 SYGVKD. CDR3 in DNA: TGTGCCATCAGTACGGGGGCGAGCACGAACACCGGGGAGCTGTTTTTT. As protein: CAISTGASTNTGELFF.

The chain joins TRBV27 to TRBJ1-2; 7 bases map to TRBD1. Germline lookup yields CDR1 MNHEY and CDR2 SMNVEV (reference sequence). The V and J ends lost 1 base and 2 bases, in that order; junction bases with no gene match: 4. This CDR3 has 15 amino acids. The CDR3 here is CASSLYPTGNYGYTF. Written as DNA, the CDR3 is TGTGCCAGCAGTTTATACCCGACAGGGAACTATGGCTACACCTTC.

The rearrangement links TRBV27 to TRBJ2-5; 7 bases line up with TRBD1. The CDR3 runs to 14 residues. Trimming cost V 6 bases and J 5 bases; bases outside gene matches: 9. Germline V gene sequence: CDR1 MNHEY, CDR2 SMNVEV (reference sequence). CDR3 in DNA: TGTGCCAGCAGCCGGACAGGAGCTGGGGAGACCCAGTACTTC. Protein product: CASSRTGAGETQYF.

The rearrangement uses TRBV7-9 and TRBJ1-4; D unresolved. Germline CDR1 is SEHNR and CDR2 is FQNEAQ (reference sequence). Trimming cost V 5 bases and J 7 bases, with 14 bases left between them. CDR3 size: 14 residues. The CDR3, as DNA: TGTGCCAGCAGCCCCAAAAGTCGGGGTGAAAAACTGTTTTTT. Translating gives CASSPKSRGEKLFF.

The genes are TRBV5-1 and TRBJ2-6; 9 bases line up with TRBD1. V shed 2 bases, J shed 3 bases, and the junction held 3 bases outside the gene matches. Per the germline V gene, CDR1 is SGHRS and CDR2 is YFSETQ. There are 16 residues in the CDR3. CDR3 residues: CASSLQGADGANVLTF. CDR3 bases: TGCGCCAGCAGCTTACAGGGGGCGGATGGGGCCAACGTCCTGACTTTC.

The chain links TRBV28 to TRBJ2-7; perhaps TRBD2 as D (6 bases). Germline V gene sequence: CDR1 MDHEN, CDR2 SYDVKM. This CDR3 comprises 14 residues. Trimming pared 4 bases from V and 7 bases from J, leaving 17 bases between. CDR3 coding DNA: TGTGCCAGCAGTTCTCCCGTCGATCGGGGGGAGCAGTACTTC. It specifies CASSSPVDRGEQYF.

The CDR3: CAISAGTGNNQPQHF. In DNA, the CDR3 is TGTGCCATCAGTGCCGGGACAGGGAACAATCAGCCCCAGCATTTT. The V gene is TRBV10-3, the J gene TRBJ1-5; 9 nucleotides agree with TRBD1. Germline trimming cut 4 bases from V and 3 bases from J; bases unmatched to any gene: 4. The length of the CDR3 is 15 residues. Per the germline V gene, CDR1 is ENHRY and CDR2 is SYGVKD.

The chain has TRBV15 and TRBJ2-2; 7 nucleotides match TRBD1. CDR1 and CDR2 from the germline V gene are LNHNV and YYDKDF (reference sequence). The V segment lost 1 base and the J segment 0 bases; nucleotides outside the gene matches: 2. The CDR3 runs to 16 residues. CDR3 amino acids: CATSRGQGANTGELFF. The CDR3 DNA sequence: TGTGCCACCAGCAGAGGACAGGGTGCGAACACCGGGGAGCTGTTTTTT.

This clone has just one count. CDR3 protein: CASSIEWGYGYTF. CDR3 in DNA: TGTGCCAGTAGTATTGAATGGGGCTATGGCTACACCTTC. The genes are TRBV19 and TRBJ1-2; D not certain. Trimming removed 3 bases at V and 4 bases at J, with 9 bases between. Germline-derived CDR1 and CDR2 are LNHDA and SQIVND (reference sequence). The CDR3 extends over 13 amino acids.

The gene calls are TRBV19 and TRBJ2-7; 9 nucleotides agree with TRBD1. Germline trimming cut 2 bases from V and 3 bases from J; bases unmatched to any gene: 5. Germline assignment: CDR1 LNHDA and CDR2 SQIVND (reference sequence). CDR3 length equals 15 residues. The CDR3 nucleotides read TGTGCCAGTAGTATATCGGGACAGGGTCTCTACGAGCAGTACTTC. Protein sequence: CASSISGQGLYEQYF.

The chain links TRBV6-1 to TRBJ2-7; D is ambiguous. V shed 10 bases and J shed 5 bases, with 12 bases lying between them. The germline CDR1 and CDR2 sequences are MNHNS and SASEGT. CDR3 length: 11 amino acids. This CDR3 is CAILAWDEQYF. The CDR3 region has the DNA TGTGCCATCCTGGCCTGGGACGAGCAGTACTTC.

In DNA form, the CDR3 reads TGCGCCACCCGGGACAGGGGGTACGAGCAGTACTTC. The encoded protein is CATRDRGYEQYF. The chain uses TRBV10-2 and TRBJ2-7, with 11 bases identical to TRBD1. CDR1 WSHSY and CDR2 SAAADI come from the germline V gene. V trimming: 10 bases; J trimming: 4 bases; junction bases outside the gene matches: 3. This CDR3 is built from 12 residues.

The chain carries TRBV5-1 and TRBJ2-1; the match to TRBD2 covers 8 bases. The V gene's germline CDR1 is SGHRS and CDR2 YFSETQ. CDR3 length equals 14 residues. Trimming removed 4 bases from V and 3 bases from J; junction bases left unmatched: 3. The CDR3 sequence is CASSASGSYNEQFF. CDR3 bases: TGCGCCAGCAGCGCGAGCGGGAGCTACAATGAGCAGTTCTTC.

V gene TRBV27 combines with J gene TRBJ2-7; TRBD2 matches 16 bases. Per the germline V gene, CDR1 is MNHEY and CDR2 is SMNVEV (reference sequence). V was clipped by 5 bases and J by 0 bases; unmatched bases: 16. This CDR3 spans 21 amino acids. The CDR3 region has the DNA TGTGCCAGCAGTGCGCGGCCCCGGGGACTAGCGGGAGGGCCTCGCTCCTACGAGCAGTACTTC. Translating it yields CASSARPRGLAGGPRSYEQYF.

The rearrangement uses TRBV19 and TRBJ2-1; either TRBD1 or TRBD2 may fit D (5 bases each). The V gene lost 7 bases and the J gene lost 0 bases, with 19 bases spanning the gap. This CDR3 region has 17 residues. The V gene's germline CDR1 is LNHDA and CDR2 SQIVND (reference sequence). The CDR3 sequence is CASTPPWGPNSYNEQFF. CDR3 bases: TGTGCCAGTACTCCCCCGTGGGGACCCAACTCCTACAATGAGCAGTTCTTC.

The CDR3 region is CAWRDSYNSPLHF. CDR3 in DNA: TGTGCCTGGAGGGACTCCTATAATTCACCCCTCCACTTT. This chain links TRBV30 with TRBJ1-6, with unresolved D. The germline V gene has CDR1 GTSNPN and CDR2 SVGIG (reference sequence). With 3 bases removed from V and 0 bases from J, the gap between germline ends came to 3 bases. The CDR3 runs 13 residues.

As for this clone: Other nucleotide sequences from this sample produce the same CDR3. The chain has TRBV18 and TRBJ2-6; D not certain. V lost 0 bases and J lost 1, with 1 base in between. This CDR3 comprises 14 residues. CDR1 is KGHSH, CDR2 LQKENI, per germline. In DNA form, the CDR3 reads TGTGCCAGCTCACCACCGTCTGGGGCCAACGTCCTGACTTTC. Translated: CASSPPSGANVLTF.

This chain joins TRBV18 and TRBJ2-7; 8 bases fit TRBD2. Germline loops: CDR1 KGHSH, CDR2 LQKENI. CDR3 size: 16 residues. The V segment lost 3 bases and the J segment 0 bases; nucleotides outside the gene matches: 7. The CDR3 sequence: CASSPTTSGASYEQYF. The DNA for the CDR3 is TGTGCCAGCTCACCCACCACTAGCGGAGCCTCCTACGAGCAGTACTTC. Supplemented by reference TRBV18 and TRBJ2-7, the full variable domain reads NAGVMQNPRHLVRRRGQEARLRCSPMKGHSHVYWYRQLPEEGLKFMVYLQKENIIDESGMPKERFSAEFPKEGPSILRIQQVVRGDSAAYFCASSPTTSGASYEQYFGPGTRLTVT.

Notes on this clone: The sample holds other DNA sequences that translate to the same CDR3. V and J are TRBV7-2 and TRBJ1-5; D is unclear. This CDR3 contains 12 residues. Germline CDR1 is SGHTA and CDR2 is FQGNSA. Trimming removed 3 bases from V and 5 bases from J, with 5 bases in between. The CDR3 reads CASSFRDQPQHF. Here the CDR3 DNA reads TGTGCCAGCAGCTTTAGGGATCAGCCCCAGCATTTT.